This entry concerns a single T cell receptor (beta chain). The antigen remains unidentified. The sample originates from a study of T cell responses to AZD1222 COVID-19 vaccine. Notes on the study in general: AZD1222 recipients seropositive at baseline numbered only five to seven. In the spike-specific TCR repertoire, nearly half reportedly target unmutated variant regions. CD4 TCRs linked to vaccination spanned spike, dominating at 160-218 and 743-854. White British donors predominated, females outnumbered males, and clonal diversity was possibly underestimated.

The table came from immunoSEQ multiplex PCR; TCRdb's copy has only in-frame clones and leaves some out. The sample has 130,000 or so clones; 90% to 95% are singletons. CDR1 and CDR2 from the germline V gene are SGHAT and FQNNGV. Trimming removed 0 bases at V and 7 bases at J, with 19 bases between. The CDR3 is 18 amino acids. This sequence was found in an adult in good health. Sequences were derived from peripheral blood, sampled on day 0 of MenACWY control vaccination. The rearrangement links TRBV11-2 to TRBJ1-6; TRBD1 is a possible D gene (5 bases). The CDR3 bases are TGTGCCAGCAGCTTAGAAGACCCCCAGCAGGGTTGGAATTCACCCCTCCACTTT. Translation gives CASSLEDPQQGWNSPLHF.